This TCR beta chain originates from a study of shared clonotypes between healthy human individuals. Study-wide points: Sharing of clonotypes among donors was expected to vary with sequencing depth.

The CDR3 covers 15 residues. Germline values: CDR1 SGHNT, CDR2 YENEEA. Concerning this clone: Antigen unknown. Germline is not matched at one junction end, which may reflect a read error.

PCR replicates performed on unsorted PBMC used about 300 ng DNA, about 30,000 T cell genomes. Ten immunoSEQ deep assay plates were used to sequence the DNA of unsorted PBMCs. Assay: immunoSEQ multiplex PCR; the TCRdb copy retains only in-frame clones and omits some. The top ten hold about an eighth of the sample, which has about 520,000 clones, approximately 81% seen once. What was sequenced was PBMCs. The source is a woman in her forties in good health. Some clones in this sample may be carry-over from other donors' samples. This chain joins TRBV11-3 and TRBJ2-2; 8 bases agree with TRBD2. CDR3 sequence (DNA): TGTGCCAGCAGTTTAGCGGGAACGAACACCGGGGAGCTGTTTTTT. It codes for CASSLAGTNTGELFF.